This T cell receptor (beta chain) stems from a study of T cell responses to AZD1222 COVID-19 vaccine. Findings and caveats of the study: It should be noted that donors were predominantly white British and more often female, and clonal diversity was possibly underestimated. Spike-specific TCR breadth and depth rose after two AZD1222 doses.

This clone was recorded once. What it binds is unknown. Germline V gene sequence: CDR1 SGHRS, CDR2 YFSETQ. The V gene lost 4 bases and the J gene lost 0 bases, with 11 bases spanning the gap. CDR3 length equals 16 residues. Profiling relied on immunoSEQ multiplex PCR, and the TCRdb table lists in-frame clones only, not all of them. This table holds 120,000 or so clones, 84% found once. The material sequenced was peripheral blood, taken 28 days after the second AZD1222 dose. V is TRBV5-1 and J is TRBJ2-6, with no clear D. The source of this sequence is an adult who received the AZD1222 COVID-19 vaccine. The CDR3 reads CASSARVSSGANVLTF. The CDR3 bases are TGCGCCAGCAGCGCGCGAGTCAGCTCTGGGGCCAACGTCCTGACTTTC.